A single sample is the source of the 3 T cell receptor beta chains below, sequenced in a study of cytomegalovirus exposure and HLA in healthy donors. Using immunoSEQ multiplex PCR, the repertoire was profiled, and TCRdb retains in-frame clones only, with some absent. The repertoire holds about 140,000 clones, almost 85% seen once, with about 27% in the top ten. Sequenced input: PBMCs. The receptors shown here come from a man in his thirties or forties in good health and CMV-seropositive.

The CDR3 loop reads CASSLGLAGGSYEQYF. The CDR3, as DNA: TGCGCCAGCAGCTTGGGACTAGCGGGGGGATCCTACGAGCAGTACTTC. The genes are TRBV5-1 and TRBJ2-7; 13 bases map to TRBD2. This CDR3 has 16 residues. J was trimmed by 1 base and V by 0 bases; bases with no gene match: 1. Per germline, CDR1 SGHRS and CDR2 YFSETQ.

This clone was recorded a few times. V is TRBV29-1 and J is TRBJ1-2; 7 bases line up with TRBD1. The CDR3 loop spans 12 amino acids. The germline CDR1 and CDR2 sequences are SQVTM and ANQGSEA. Germline trimming cut 4 bases from V and 8 bases from J; bases unmatched to any gene: 7. The CDR3: CSVAEGAWGYTF. Written as DNA, the CDR3 is TGCAGCGTTGCGGAGGGGGCGTGGGGCTACACCTTC.

The gene calls are TRBV5-1 and TRBJ2-1; 8 bases are a match to TRBD1. Looked up from germline, CDR1 is SGHRS and CDR2 is YFSETQ. The length of the CDR3 is 15 residues. V shed 0 bases and J 7 bases; nucleotides not matched to a gene: 6. The CDR3 loop reads CASSLDQGARNEQFF. CDR3 in DNA: TGCGCCAGCAGCTTGGACCAGGGGGCGCGAAATGAGCAGTTCTTC. Variable domain in full (rest from reference TRBV5-1 and TRBJ2-1): KAGVTQTPRYLIKTRGQQVTLSCSPISGHRSVSWYQQTPGQGLQFLFEYFSETQRNKGNFPGRFSGRQFSNSRSEMNVSTLELGDSALYLCASSLDQGARNEQFFGPGTRLTVL.